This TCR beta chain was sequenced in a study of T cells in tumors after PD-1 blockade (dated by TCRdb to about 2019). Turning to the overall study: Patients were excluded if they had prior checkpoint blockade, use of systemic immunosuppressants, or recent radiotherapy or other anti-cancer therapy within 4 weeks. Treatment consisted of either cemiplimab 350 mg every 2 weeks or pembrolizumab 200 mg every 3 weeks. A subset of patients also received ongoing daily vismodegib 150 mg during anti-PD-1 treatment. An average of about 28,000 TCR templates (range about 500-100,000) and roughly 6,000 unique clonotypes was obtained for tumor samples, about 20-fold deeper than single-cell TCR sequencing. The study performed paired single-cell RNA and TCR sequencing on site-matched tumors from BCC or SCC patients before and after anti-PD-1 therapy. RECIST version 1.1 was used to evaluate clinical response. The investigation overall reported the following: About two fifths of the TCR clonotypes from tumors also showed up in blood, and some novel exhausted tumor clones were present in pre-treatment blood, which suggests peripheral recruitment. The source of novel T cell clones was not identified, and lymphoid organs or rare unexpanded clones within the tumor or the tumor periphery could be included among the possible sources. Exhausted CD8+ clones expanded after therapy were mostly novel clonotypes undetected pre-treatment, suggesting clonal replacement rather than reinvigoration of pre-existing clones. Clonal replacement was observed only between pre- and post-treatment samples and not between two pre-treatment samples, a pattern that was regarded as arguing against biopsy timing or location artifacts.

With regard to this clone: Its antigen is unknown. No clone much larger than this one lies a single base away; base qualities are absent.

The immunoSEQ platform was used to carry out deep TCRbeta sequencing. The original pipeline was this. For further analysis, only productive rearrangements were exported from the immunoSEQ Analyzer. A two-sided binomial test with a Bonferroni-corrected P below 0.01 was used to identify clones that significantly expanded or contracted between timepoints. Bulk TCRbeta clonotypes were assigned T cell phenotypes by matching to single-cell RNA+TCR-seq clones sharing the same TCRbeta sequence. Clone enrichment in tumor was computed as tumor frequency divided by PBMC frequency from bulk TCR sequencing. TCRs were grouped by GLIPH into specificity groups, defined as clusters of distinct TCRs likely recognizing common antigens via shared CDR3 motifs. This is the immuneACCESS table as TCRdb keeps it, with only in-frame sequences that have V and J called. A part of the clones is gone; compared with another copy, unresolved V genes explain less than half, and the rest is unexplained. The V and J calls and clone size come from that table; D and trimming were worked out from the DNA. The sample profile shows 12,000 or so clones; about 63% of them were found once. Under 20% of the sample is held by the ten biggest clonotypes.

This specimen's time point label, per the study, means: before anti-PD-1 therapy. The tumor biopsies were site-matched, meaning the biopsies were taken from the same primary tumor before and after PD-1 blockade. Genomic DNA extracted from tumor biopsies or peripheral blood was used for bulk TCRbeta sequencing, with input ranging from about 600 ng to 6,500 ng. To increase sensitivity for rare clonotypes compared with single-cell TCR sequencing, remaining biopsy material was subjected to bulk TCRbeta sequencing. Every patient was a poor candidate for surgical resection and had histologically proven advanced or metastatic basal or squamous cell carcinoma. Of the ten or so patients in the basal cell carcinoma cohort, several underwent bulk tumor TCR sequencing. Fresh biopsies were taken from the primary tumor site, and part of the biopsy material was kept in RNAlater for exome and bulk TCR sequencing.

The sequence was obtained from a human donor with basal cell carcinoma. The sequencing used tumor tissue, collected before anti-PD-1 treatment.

CDR3 sequence: CASSSPGGAPSSYNEQFF. The DNA is as follows: TGTGCCAGCAGTTCCCCTGGGGGGGCCCCGAGCTCCTACAATGAGCAGTTCTTC. The V and J genes are TRBV5-5 and TRBJ2-1; matching of 7 bases hints at TRBD2 as the D gene. V is reduced by 5 bases and J by 0 bases, leaving a spacing of 21 bases between them. From the cysteine up to the phenylalanine, the CDR3 has a length of 18 residues. Only CDR3 DNA is held: 54 bases, read in frame from base 1. Looking up the germline V gene (reference sequence) yields CDR1 SGHKS and CDR2 YYEKEE. Reference TRBV5-5 and TRBJ2-1 genes cover what lies past the CDR3, so the full variable domain is DAGVTQSPTHLIKTRGQQVTLRCSPISGHKSVSWYQQVLGQGPQFIFQYYEKEERGRGNFPDRFSARQFPNYSSELNVNALLLGDSALYLCASSSPGGAPSSYNEQFFGPGTRLTVL.